Below, 19 T cell receptor beta chains from the same sample are listed, as sequenced in a study of blood T cell repertoires in COVID-19. Method: immunoSEQ multiplex PCR; TCRdb's copy keeps in-frame clones and lacks some. The repertoire holds roughly 190,000 clones, with roughly 83% as singletons. Sequencing used PBMCs or T cells enriched from blood (not recorded which). These receptors originate from a woman in her 30s who had recovered from COVID-19.

Worth noting for this clone: The identical CDR3 is also encoded by other nucleotide sequences in the sample. DNA of the CDR3: TGTGCCAGCAGCGGTGGGACTAGCGGGAGGACTTACAATGAGCAGTTCTTC. Residues: CASSGGTSGRTYNEQFF. This sequence joins TRBV5-6 and TRBJ2-1; TRBD2 matches 15 bases. The V segment lost 4 bases and the J segment 4 bases; nucleotides outside the gene matches: 6. Germline CDR1 is SGHDT and CDR2 is YYEEEE. The CDR3 covers 17 residues.

The rearrangement joins TRBV5-1 to TRBJ1-2; D is uncertain. Germline CDR1 and CDR2: SGHRS and YFSETQ. Trimming pared 4 bases from V and 3 bases from J, leaving 16 bases between. CDR3 length: 15 amino acids. CDR3 nucleotides: TGCGCCAGCAGCCCCTATCCCCAGGCTCACTATGGCTACACCTTC. Its protein is CASSPYPQAHYGYTF. The whole variable domain, remainder taken from reference TRBV5-1 and TRBJ1-2, is KAGVTQTPRYLIKTRGQQVTLSCSPISGHRSVSWYQQTPGQGLQFLFEYFSETQRNKGNFPGRFSGRQFSNSRSEMNVSTLELGDSALYLCASSPYPQAHYGYTFGSGTRLTVV.

The chain links TRBV2 to TRBJ1-1, with TRBD1 matching over 10 bases. The CDR3 runs to 14 residues. Trimming at V came to 6 bases and at J to 10 bases, leaving 11 bases not matched to a gene. Per the germline V gene, CDR1 is SNHLY and CDR2 is FYNNEI. CDR3 coding DNA: TGTGCCAGCAGGTCCGGGACAGGGGCTGGGGGAGCTTTCTTT. Residues: CASRSGTGAGGAFF.

The chain recombines TRBV11-1 with TRBJ1-1, with TRBD1 matching 7 bases. Germline V gene lookup returns CDR1 SGHAT and CDR2 FQDESV (reference sequence). The CDR3 is 16 residues long. The trim removed 5 bases at V and 0 bases at J, leaving 9 bases unmatched. CDR3 nucleotide sequence: TGTGCCAGCAGCCCAGGGACAGTTACCATGAACACTGAAGCTTTCTTT. Translated: CASSPGTVTMNTEAFF.

This sequence joins TRBV11-2 and TRBJ1-2, with D uncertain. Trimming pared 6 bases from V and 4 bases from J, leaving 24 bases between. This CDR3 spans 17 amino acids. Germline CDR1 is SGHAT and CDR2 is FQNNGV. CDR3 nucleotide sequence: TGTGCCAGCAGACCAATCGTTTCTACCAGACGGGGCTATGGCTACACCTTC. This gives the protein CASRPIVSTRRGYGYTF.

This sequence joins TRBV29-1 and TRBJ2-3; the D is unclear. The CDR3 is 14 residues long. V was trimmed by 5 bases and J by 2 bases, leaving 14 bases between them. Germline V gene lookup returns CDR1 SQVTM and CDR2 ANQGSEA. In DNA, the CDR3 is TGCAGCGTTAGCGCCCTCGGCCCCACAGATACGCAGTATTTT. Protein sequence: CSVSALGPTDTQYF.

The chain combines TRBV7-2 with TRBJ1-3, with a possible D match to TRBD1 (5 bases). The CDR3 contains 15 residues. V lost 5 bases, J lost 0 bases, and 11 bases lay in between. CDR1 is SGHTA and CDR2 is FQGNSA in the germline V gene. CDR3 sequence reads: CASSDRQRSGNTIYF. CDR3 sequence (DNA): TGTGCCAGCAGCGACCGACAGCGCTCTGGAAACACCATATATTTT.

This clone has only one observation. The chain employs TRBV28 and TRBJ1-1; 10 nucleotides align to TRBD1. Germline V gives CDR1 MDHEN, CDR2 SYDVKM. V lost 3 bases and J lost 6; bases outside the gene matches: 7. This CDR3 region has 15 residues. CDR3 nucleotide sequence: TGTGCCAGCAGTTTGGGGACAGGGGTTAGACCTGAAGCTTTCTTT. Protein sequence: CASSLGTGVRPEAFF.

This clone was found a few times. As DNA, the CDR3 is TGCAGCGTTGAAGGGACAGGGTCTTTCGACTACACCTTC. Its protein is CSVEGTGSFDYTF. V gene TRBV29-1 combines with J gene TRBJ1-2; TRBD1 matches 8 bases. V dropped 1 base and J dropped 10; count of bases not matched to a gene: 8. The CDR3 is made up of 13 amino acids. Germline assignment: CDR1 SQVTM and CDR2 ANQGSEA.

The V call is TRBV18, the J call TRBJ2-5, with 10 bases lining up with TRBD2. V lost 6 bases to trimming and J lost 7 bases; unmatched junction nucleotides: 5. The germline V gene encodes CDR1 KGHSH and CDR2 LQKENI. CDR3 size: 13 residues. The CDR3 DNA sequence: TGTGCCAGCTCGCCCAGACTAGCGGGGACCCAGTACTTC. This translates into CASSPRLAGTQYF.

The genes are TRBV10-3 and TRBJ1-1; a weak D match, TRBD1 (5 bases). The CDR3 is made up of 15 amino acids. Trimming cost V 0 bases and J 2 bases, with 10 bases left between them. CDR1 is ENHRY and CDR2 is SYGVKD in the germline V gene. As DNA, the CDR3 is TGTGCCATCAGTGAGTCACGGGGGGTTAACACTGAAGCTTTCTTT. Translated: CAISESRGVNTEAFF.

The gene calls are TRBV5-1 and TRBJ2-4; D uncertain. Germline lookup yields CDR1 SGHRS and CDR2 YFSETQ. The CDR3 is 15 amino acids. Trimming pared 0 bases from V and 3 bases from J, leaving 10 bases between. CDR3 loop: CASSLEVGGKNIQYF. For the CDR3, the DNA is TGCGCCAGCAGCTTGGAGGTTGGCGGCAAAAACATTCAGTACTTC.

The rearrangement links TRBV7-8 to TRBJ1-2, with D unresolved. Germline CDR1 reads SGHVS; CDR2 reads FQNEAQ. Trimming stripped 5 bases from V and 0 bases from J, with 10 bases between. The CDR3 runs to 14 residues. The DNA of the CDR3 is TGTGCCAGCAGCCCCCTGGGCACTAACTATGGCTACACCTTC. This gives the protein CASSPLGTNYGYTF.

This clone has more than one count but fewer than ten. V and J are TRBV6-1 and TRBJ1-1, with 8 positions matching TRBD1. J lost 5 bases, V lost 2 bases, and 4 bases had no gene match. The CDR3 has 14 residues. Germline V gene sequence: CDR1 MNHNS, CDR2 SASEGT. CDR3 protein: CASSEQWTGTEAFF. The CDR3 DNA is TGTGCCAGCAGTGAACAGTGGACAGGGACTGAAGCTTTCTTT.

J is TRBJ2-1 and V is TRBV20-1; D gene uncertain. Trimming left V 3 bases short and J 6 bases short, with 9 bases between. CDR3 length: 12 residues. In germline, CDR1 is DFQATT, CDR2 SNEGSKA (reference sequence). The CDR3 spells CSASLQINEQFF. CDR3 nucleotide sequence: TGCAGTGCTAGTCTGCAGATCAATGAGCAGTTCTTC.

V and J are TRBV12-3 or TRBV12-4 and TRBJ2-7; a possible D gene is TRBD2 (5 bases). V was trimmed by 9 bases and J by 6 bases, leaving 15 bases between them. This CDR3 contains 12 residues. CDR3: CASSRGGREQYF. In DNA, the CDR3 is TGTGCCAGTAGTCGGGGTGGTCGCGAGCAGTACTTC.

This clone was observed a handful of times. CDR3 amino acids: CASSLPDSAGELFF. The CDR3 nucleotides are TGTGCCAGCAGTTTACCCGACAGTGCCGGGGAGCTGTTTTTT. J is TRBJ2-2 and V is TRBV28; D is perhaps TRBD1 (5 bases). The V gene lost 2 bases and the J gene lost 6 bases, with 10 bases spanning the gap. This CDR3 has 14 residues. CDR1 MDHEN and CDR2 SYDVKM come from the germline V gene.

This chain links TRBV7-9 with TRBJ2-5, with 13 bases identical to TRBD2. Germline CDR1 is SEHNR and CDR2 is FQNEAQ (reference sequence). V lost 5 bases to trimming and J lost 5 bases; unmatched junction nucleotides: 5. This CDR3 is 15 amino acids long. The CDR3 loop reads CASSAGLAGWETQYF. CDR3 sequence (DNA): TGTGCCAGCAGCGCGGGACTAGCGGGGTGGGAGACCCAGTACTTC. Full variable domain (outside the CDR3, taken from reference TRBV7-9 and TRBJ2-5): DTGVSQNPRHKITKRGQNVTFRCDPISEHNRLYWYRQTLGQGPEFLTYFQNEAQLEKSRLLSDRFSAERPKGSFSTLEIQRTEQGDSAMYLCASSAGLAGWETQYFGPGTRLLVL.

This clone was found a few times. The rearrangement joins TRBV5-4 to TRBJ2-7, with 8 positions matching TRBD1. This CDR3 spans 12 amino acids. V shed 4 bases and J 11 bases; nucleotides not matched to a gene: 8. Per germline, CDR1 SGHNT and CDR2 YYREEE (reference sequence). CDR3 in DNA: TGTGCCAGCAGCGCGGACAGGGCCGTTGAGTACTTC. This encodes CASSADRAVEYF. Full variable domain (outside the CDR3, taken from reference TRBV5-4 and TRBJ2-7): ETGVTQSPTHLIKTRGQQVTLRCSSQSGHNTVSWYQQALGQGPQFIFQYYREEENGRGNFPPRFSGLQFPNYSSELNVNALELDDSALYLCASSADRAVEYFGPGTRLTVT.